This is a list of T cell receptor beta chains from one sample in a study of T-cell memory formation after mild COVID-19. MiXCR, applied by TCRdb to the 5' RACE reads, yields one record per CDR3 protein. Counted here are 390,000 or so distinct CDR3 sequences, roughly 15% occurring once; the ten biggest clones make up 20% to 25%. The source material was PBMCs or a T cell subset sorted from them (not recorded which). The receptors shown here come from a man between 18 and 35 years old who had mild COVID-19 (a few samples of this study predate the infection). Cell type and time point are not known. Each CDR3 is given with its conserved first and last residue. A D gene is named only where the DNA matches it firmly. Clone size is not always given. Where it is, it says once, few, many or a class for expanded clones.

CDR3: CASSSRQVNTGELFF; DNA: TGTGCCAGCAGCTCCCGTCAAGTGAACACCGGGGAGCTGTTTTTT; D: -; size: -; V: TRBV12-3/TRBV12-4; J: TRBJ2-2
CDR3: CASSVGISEYQETQYF; DNA: TGTGCCAGCAGCGTAGGAATTAGCGAGTACCAAGAGACCCAGTACTTC; D: -; size: few; V: TRBV9; J: TRBJ2-5
CDR3: CAISDRAEKLFF; DNA: TGTGCCATCAGCGACAGGGCCGAAAAACTGTTTTTT; D: TRBD1; size: few; V: TRBV10-3; J: TRBJ1-4
CDR3: CASSQDLRTGSGANVLTF; DNA: TGTGCCAGCAGCCAAGATCTCAGGACGGGCTCTGGGGCCAACGTCCTGACTTTC; D: -; size: many; V: TRBV4-2; J: TRBJ2-6
CDR3: CASSARRGMETQYF; DNA: TGTGCCAGCAGCGCCCGGCGGGGGATGGAGACCCAGTACTTC; D: TRBD2; size: -; V: TRBV7-7; J: TRBJ2-5
CDR3: CASSLGVGVTDTQYF; DNA: TGTGCCAGCAGCTTAGGAGTAGGAGTGACAGATACGCAGTATTTT; D: -; size: few; V: TRBV7-9; J: TRBJ2-3
CDR3: CSAPTSGGYTDTQYF; DNA: TGCAGTGCGCCGACTAGCGGGGGGTACACAGATACGCAGTATTTT; D: TRBD2; size: few; V: TRBV20-1; J: TRBJ2-3
CDR3: CASTTGQGPNQPQHF; DNA: TGTGCCAGCACTACAGGACAGGGACCAAATCAGCCCCAGCATTTT; D: TRBD1; size: -; V: TRBV6-2/TRBV6-3; J: TRBJ1-5
CDR3: CASSFAGVDEAFF; DNA: TGCGCCAGCAGCTTTGCGGGGGTAGATGAAGCTTTCTTT; D: -; size: few; V: TRBV5-1; J: TRBJ1-1
CDR3: CASSPRGHRTGRFNYGYTF; DNA: TGTGCCAGCAGCCCCAGGGGCCACCGGACAGGTCGATTTAACTATGGCTACACCTTC; D: TRBD1; size: few; V: TRBV6-2/TRBV6-3; J: TRBJ1-2
CDR3: CASSQGLGGQGFYEQYF; DNA: TGCGCCAGCAGCCAAGGTTTGGGGGGACAGGGTTTTTACGAGCAGTACTTC; D: TRBD1; size: many; V: TRBV4-3; J: TRBJ2-7
CDR3: CASRQSVVQPQHF; DNA: TGTGCCAGCAGGCAATCAGTGGTTCAGCCCCAGCATTTT; D: -; size: many; V: TRBV12-3/TRBV12-4; J: TRBJ1-5
CDR3: CASSHQGVNTDTQYF; DNA: TGTGCCAGCAGCCATCAAGGGGTTAACACAGATACGCAGTATTTT; D: -; size: few; V: TRBV5-6; J: TRBJ2-3
CDR3: CATRGREGQETQYF; DNA: TGTGCCACCAGAGGGAGGGAAGGGCAAGAGACCCAGTACTTC; D: TRBD2; size: many; V: TRBV10-3; J: TRBJ2-5
CDR3: CASTNNPNEKLFF; DNA: TGTGCCAGCACCAACAATCCTAATGAAAAACTGTTTTTT; D: -; size: many; V: TRBV7-9; J: TRBJ1-4
CDR3: CASFDLTGGIETQYF; DNA: TGTGCCAGCTTCGACTTAACAGGGGGCATTGAGACCCAGTACTTC; D: TRBD1; size: -; V: TRBV6-5; J: TRBJ2-5
CDR3: CASTPGGTGVNQPQHF; DNA: TGTGCCAGCACCCCAGGGGGGACAGGGGTAAATCAGCCCCAGCATTTT; D: TRBD1; size: -; V: TRBV9; J: TRBJ1-5
CDR3: CASSTEKKYTQYF; DNA: TGTGCCAGCAGCACGGAAAAAAAGTATACGCAGTATTTT; D: -; size: -; V: TRBV7-9; J: TRBJ2-3
CDR3: CASSELQGLYDQPQHF; DNA: TGTGCCAGCAGTGAATTACAGGGACTTTACGATCAGCCCCAGCATTTT; D: -; size: few; V: TRBV2; J: TRBJ1-5
CDR3: CASSPGQRGTQYF; DNA: TGTGCCAGCAGCCCGGGGCAGAGAGGGACCCAGTACTTC; D: -; size: many; V: TRBV7-2; J: TRBJ2-5
CDR3: CASSPPGQGAIDIQYF; DNA: TGTGCCAGCTCACCACCGGGACAGGGGGCTATCGACATTCAGTACTTC; D: TRBD1; size: few; V: TRBV18; J: TRBJ2-4
CDR3: CASSHVDRAEQYF; DNA: TGTGCCAGCAGCCACGTGGACAGGGCCGAGCAGTACTTC; D: TRBD1; size: -; V: TRBV3-1; J: TRBJ2-7
CDR3: CATSERPGQGRDGYTF; DNA: TGTGCCACCAGTGAACGGCCGGGACAGGGAAGAGATGGCTACACCTTC; D: TRBD1; size: -; V: TRBV24-1; J: TRBJ1-2
CDR3: CASRSVSEQFF; DNA: TGTGCCAGCAGATCAGTCTCTGAGCAGTTCTTC; D: -; size: few; V: TRBV5-8; J: TRBJ2-1
CDR3: CASSVGQNYGYTF; DNA: TGTGCCAGCTCAGTGGGACAGAACTATGGCTACACCTTC; D: TRBD1; size: -; V: TRBV18; J: TRBJ1-2
CDR3: CSASSGWNTGELFF; DNA: TGCAGTGCTAGTTCCGGGTGGAACACCGGGGAGCTGTTTTTT; D: -; size: -; V: TRBV20-1; J: TRBJ2-2
CDR3: CASSLLGLGTDTQYF; DNA: TGCGCCAGCAGCTTGCTGGGATTGGGCACAGATACGCAGTATTTT; D: -; size: -; V: TRBV5-1; J: TRBJ2-3
CDR3: CASSRDRTTEAFF; DNA: TGTGCCAGCAGTCGTGACAGAACCACTGAAGCTTTCTTT; D: -; size: few; V: TRBV2; J: TRBJ1-1
CDR3: CASCAGTDTQYF; DNA: TGTGCCAGCTGCGCGGGAACAGATACGCAGTATTTT; D: -; size: -; V: TRBV6-2/TRBV6-3; J: TRBJ2-3
CDR3: CSAWGFSYNEQFF; DNA: TGCAGTGCTTGGGGGTTTTCCTACAATGAGCAGTTCTTC; D: -; size: few; V: TRBV20-1; J: TRBJ2-1
CDR3: CASSRNLAANTGELFF; DNA: TGTGCCAGCAGCCGAAACCTAGCGGCGAACACCGGGGAGCTGTTTTTT; D: TRBD2; size: many; V: TRBV6-5; J: TRBJ2-2